This is a list of T cell receptor beta chains from one sample in a study of control samples from healthy donors and cancer patients. Repertoires were generated with immunoSEQ multiplex PCR, while TCRdb's copy carries only in-frame clones and drops some. The sample records 100,000 or so clones, over 75% being singletons. The sample comprised blood. These receptor sequences come from a woman aged 45-60 years in good health. Each CDR3 is given with its conserved first and last residue. A D gene is named only where the DNA matches it firmly. Clone size is shown for a subset of rows, as once, few, many or a class of expanded clone.

v_call	j_call	clone_size	d_call	cdr3_length	cdr3_nt	cdr3_aa
TRBV4-3	TRBJ1-6	.	.	15	TGCGCCAGCAGCCCTATTCCAAGGGGAGGTTCACCCCTCTACTTT	CASSPIPRGGSPLYF
TRBV14	TRBJ2-5	.	TRBD1	16	TGTGCCAGCAGCCCCAAGCAAGGGGGCGCGAGGGAGACCCAGTACTTC	CASSPKQGGARETQYF
TRBV9	TRBJ1-2	once	.	20	TGTGCCAGCAGCGTACTCGCCTCGGGTATGTACAGGCGATCTAACTATGGCTACACCTTC	CASSVLASGMYRRSNYGYTF
TRBV4-1	TRBJ2-7	.	.	15	TGCGCCAGCAGCCAAGAACAGCGGGTACCCTACGAGCAGTACTTC	CASSQEQRVPYEQYF
TRBV19	TRBJ2-5	.	.	16	TGTGCCACATCCCTCGCGGGACTCGGGGACGGAGAGACCCAGTACTTC	CATSLAGLGDGETQYF
TRBV4-1	TRBJ1-2	.	.	13	TGCGCCAGCAGCCAATCCACAGGTTATGGCTACACCTTC	CASSQSTGYGYTF
TRBV6-5	TRBJ1-5	once	.	14	TGTGCCAGCCAGAACCTTGGTGGCAATCAGCCCCAGCATTTT	CASQNLGGNQPQHF
TRBV4-2	TRBJ2-7	.	TRBD1	16	TGTGCCAGCAGCCAAGAAGTCGGGACAGGGGGCGCCGAGCAGTACTTC	CASSQEVGTGGAEQYF
TRBV9	TRBJ2-3	once	.	15	TGTGCCAGCAGCGTAGTTGGGACCTCCACAGATACGCAGTATTTT	CASSVVGTSTDTQYF
TRBV7-8	TRBJ1-1	.	.	10	TGTGCCAGCAGCCGATCGGAAGCTTTCTTT	CASSRSEAFF
TRBV19	TRBJ2-7	.	TRBD1	12	TGTGCCAGTAGTTGGGCAGGGGGCGAGCAGTACTTC	CASSWAGGEQYF
TRBV5-4	TRBJ2-3	.	TRBD2	17	TGTGCCAGCAGCTTGAAATCGCGGGGGGGCAGCACAGATACGCAGTATTTT	CASSLKSRGGSTDTQYF
TRBV7-2	TRBJ2-4	once	.	16	TGTGCCAGCAGCCCCAGGCGTCTACTAGCCAAAAACATTCAGTACTTC	CASSPRRLLAKNIQYF
TRBV5-1	TRBJ2-1	.	.	15	TGCGCCAGCAGCTCGGGTCCGGGGGTACGCGATGAGCAGTTCTTC	CASSSGPGVRDEQFF